A single sample is the source of the 16 T cell receptor beta chains below, sequenced in a study of blood T cell repertoires in COVID-19 (dated by TCRdb to the early 2020s). Preparation of the library involved the immunoSEQ multiplex PCR assay. TCRdb stores this immuneACCESS table with in-frame sequences only. Part of the clones is absent; in the studies checked, under half of the shortfall reflects unresolved V genes, and no reason is known for the rest. The sample table holds some 130,000 clones, of which 86% were seen once. Approximately 10% of the sample lies in the top ten. Sequenced sample: peripheral blood. Receptors were obtained from a woman in her seventies with COVID-19, enrolled during active disease.

This clone has just one count. The chain links TRBV30 to TRBJ1-2; D is unclear. V lost 0 bases to trimming and J lost 4 bases, with 9 bases between them. The CDR3 length is 13 residues. CDR1 is GTSNPN and CDR2 is SVGIG in the germline V gene (reference sequence). The chain's CDR3 is CAWSVLNLYGYTF. The CDR3 nucleotides read TGTGCCTGGAGTGTCCTAAACCTCTATGGCTACACCTTC.

The rearrangement uses TRBV11-3 and TRBJ1-2, with 10 bases lining up with TRBD1. CDR1 is SGHNT, CDR2 YENEEA, per germline. V shed 4 bases and J 3 bases; nucleotides not matched to a gene: 20. The CDR3 is 20 amino acids. CDR3 region: CASSYATASATGGYDYGYTF. The CDR3 DNA reads TGTGCCAGCAGCTACGCTACCGCCTCCGCGACAGGGGGCTATGACTATGGCTACACCTTC.

The chain employs TRBV28 and TRBJ1-2; TRBD1 agrees at 9 bases. This CDR3 spans 16 amino acids. The V gene end was trimmed by 5 bases and the J gene end by 6 bases; junction bases not matched to a gene: 13. Germline V CDR1 and CDR2: MDHEN, SYDVKM. The CDR3 nucleotides are TGTGCCAGCAGTAGGCGGACAGGGGAAAGTGGGGATGGCTACACCTTC. Encoded protein: CASSRRTGESGDGYTF.

V is TRBV7-3 and J is TRBJ1-3, with TRBD1 identical over 7 bases. The CDR3 extends over 20 amino acids. Losses at the gene ends were 5 bases for V and 1 base for J; bases not matched to a gene: 20. The V gene's germline CDR1 is SGHTA and CDR2 FQGTGA. The CDR3 DNA follows: TGTGCCAGCAGCGCCTCCGGGACAGCCTACGACGCGGGGTCTGGAAACACCATATATTTT. As protein: CASSASGTAYDAGSGNTIYF.

This chain links TRBV24-1 with TRBJ2-2; D perhaps matches TRBD1 (5 bases). Germline CDR1 is KGHDR and CDR2 is SFDVKD. Deletions cut 7 bases from V and 0 bases from J, with 20 bases between. The length of the CDR3 is 18 residues. CDR3 sequence reads: CATRGETGARANTGELFF. CDR3 nucleotide sequence: TGTGCCACCAGAGGTGAAACAGGAGCGAGAGCGAACACCGGGGAGCTGTTTTTT.

The rearrangement joins TRBV21-1 to TRBJ1-5; the table's D gene call, TRBD1, was not cross checked with the DNA. TRBV21-1 is a listed pseudogene. This CDR3 spans 17 amino acids. The CDR3 DNA reads as TGTGCCAGCAGCACCTCGGACAGGGTATTAAGGAATCAGCCCCAGCATTTT. As protein: CASSTSDRVLRNQPQHF.

The chain couples TRBV5-1 to TRBJ1-6, with D hard to call. V lost 0 bases to trimming and J lost 5 bases, with 12 bases between them. CDR3 size: 16 residues. Germline V gene lookup returns CDR1 SGHRS and CDR2 YFSETQ. The DNA for the CDR3 is TGCGCCAGCAGCTTGGTGACCGGGAGGAATAATTCACCCCTCCACTTT. It yields the protein CASSLVTGRNNSPLHF.

The chain is built from TRBV7-8 and TRBJ2-1; 11 bases agree with TRBD2. V was pared by 5 bases and J by 7 bases, with 10 bases of the junction left unmatched. The CDR3 sequence is 16 residues long. Germline V gene lookup returns CDR1 SGHVS and CDR2 FQNEAQ. CDR3 protein: CASSIRTGLAANEQFF. The CDR3 nucleotides read TGTGCCAGCAGCATCAGAACGGGACTAGCGGCAAATGAGCAGTTCTTC.

The chain is built from TRBV2 and TRBJ1-1, with D possibly TRBD1 on 6 matching bases. The CDR3 has 13 residues. Trimming cost V 7 bases and J 2 bases, with 11 bases left between them. CDR1 SNHLY and CDR2 FYNNEI come from the germline V gene. In nucleotides, the CDR3 is TGTGCCAGCACTTGGGGGGGCAACACTGAAGCTTTCTTT. This encodes CASTWGGNTEAFF.

The chain uses TRBV28 and TRBJ1-6; D may be TRBD1 (6 bases). V was cut by 5 bases and J by 3 bases, with 11 bases left in between. Germline V gives CDR1 MDHEN, CDR2 SYDVKM. CDR3 size: 15 residues. This CDR3 is CASSEDSDYNSPLHF. Here the CDR3 DNA reads TGTGCCAGCAGTGAGGACAGCGACTATAATTCACCCCTCCACTTT.

The chain combines TRBV6-2 or TRBV6-3 with TRBJ1-1; D is uncertain. The V gene's germline CDR1 is MNHEY and CDR2 SVGEGT. The length of the CDR3 is 13 residues. The V gene lost 5 bases and the J gene lost 7 bases, with 14 bases spanning the gap. The CDR3 coding sequence is TGTGCCAGCAGTCGTCCCGTTAGCCTTGAAGCTTTCTTT. As protein: CASSRPVSLEAFF.

The chain couples TRBV21-1 to TRBJ1-2; the DNA was not compared with TRBD1, the D call given in the table. TRBV21-1 constitutes a pseudogene. This CDR3 contains 12 residues. The DNA of the CDR3 is TGTGCCAGCAGCATTAAGGGGCATGGCTACACCTTC. Its translation: CASSIKGHGYTF.

The CDR3 DNA reads as TGTGCCAGCAGCGACAGGGGAATCACTGAAGCTTTCTTT. Translation: CASSDRGITEAFF. This chain uses TRBV6-5 with TRBJ1-1; 8 nucleotides match TRBD1. V lost 6 bases and J lost 4; bases outside the gene matches: 4. Germline assignment: CDR1 MNHEY and CDR2 SVGAGI. CDR3 size: 13 residues.

This clone showed up just once. This chain uses TRBV18 with TRBJ2-1, with TRBD1 matching over 7 bases. Unmatched junction bases numbered 15, after V lost 6 bases and J lost 7 bases. Germline V CDR1 and CDR2: KGHSH, LQKENI. The CDR3 is 16 amino acids. The CDR3 coding sequence is TGTGCCAGCTCCCGAACGTCAGGGGGTGGTCGTAATGAGCAGTTCTTC. Amino acid sequence: CASSRTSGGGRNEQFF.

This chain links TRBV5-1 with TRBJ2-1; weak D call: TRBD2 (6 bases). The CDR3 totals 16 residues. Germline CDR1 reads SGHRS; CDR2 reads YFSETQ. Deletions cut 0 bases from V and 4 bases from J, with 14 bases between. CDR3: CASSLAFGGLYNEQFF. CDR3 DNA: TGCGCCAGCAGCTTGGCCTTTGGGGGGTTATACAATGAGCAGTTCTTC.

In nucleotides, the CDR3 is TGTGCCTGGAACAGGGGGCCCTACGAGCAGTACTTC. This codes for CAWNRGPYEQYF. The chain uses TRBV30 and TRBJ2-7, with 9 bases fitting TRBD1. The length of the CDR3 is 12 residues. CDR1 and CDR2 from the germline V gene are GTSNPN and SVGIG (reference sequence). The junction had 0 bases not matched to a gene; V was cut back by 4 bases and J by 2 bases.